This T cell receptor (beta chain) was recovered during a study of cytomegalovirus exposure and HLA in healthy donors. Study details: Some 77 million unique TCRs from HLA-typed donors were held in an early release of data. Regarding the study as a whole: Researchers left out some V segments, among them TRBV6-2 and TRBV6-3, as indistinguishable. Highly shared variants forming one cluster were likely a sequencing artifact.

Comment on this clone: The antigen remains undetermined.

The CDR3 length is 15 residues. The ends lost 3 bases at V and 10 bases at J; junction bases unmatched: 7. Germline CDR1 reads SGHDN; CDR2 reads FVKESK. PCR involved 60 Vbeta and 13 Jbeta primers. The table came from immunoSEQ multiplex PCR; TCRdb's copy has only in-frame clones and leaves some out. This table holds approximately 91,000 clones, 81% found once. For the donor in question, CMV serostatus went unrecorded. The sequenced sample consisted of PBMCs. The chain carries TRBV14 and TRBJ1-6, with TRBD1 identical over 9 bases. The clonotype comes from a human donor in good health. CDR3 in DNA: TGTGCCAGCAGCCACCGACAGGGGGGAGGCTCACCCCTCCACTTT. This codes for CASSHRQGGGSPLHF.